This T cell receptor (beta chain) was recovered during a study of T-cell reconstitution after alpha-beta-depleted transplantation in children. Germline assignment: CDR1 SEHNR and CDR2 FQNEAQ (reference sequence). V lost 8 bases, J lost 9 bases, and 25 bases lay in between. The CDR3 runs 15 residues. Unique molecular identifiers featured in how the TCRbeta library was prepared. TCRdb fed the PCR reads into MiXCR, producing one record per CDR3 protein. The sample carries roughly 100,000 distinct CDR3 sequences, roughly 8.8% recorded once. In its sample, this clonotype was seen many times. This TCR derives from a human donor who donated a stem cell graft to a child with congenital amegakaryocytic thrombocytopenia. This sequence joins TRBV7-9 and TRBJ1-2, with D possibly being TRBD1 (5 bases). The sequences come from PBMCs from the stem cell graft donor, collected from the stem cell graft. CDR3 coding DNA: TGTGCCAGCCGCGCTCTGATAAGGCTGGGGGATCGCTACACCTTC. Translation gives CASRALIRLGDRYTF.